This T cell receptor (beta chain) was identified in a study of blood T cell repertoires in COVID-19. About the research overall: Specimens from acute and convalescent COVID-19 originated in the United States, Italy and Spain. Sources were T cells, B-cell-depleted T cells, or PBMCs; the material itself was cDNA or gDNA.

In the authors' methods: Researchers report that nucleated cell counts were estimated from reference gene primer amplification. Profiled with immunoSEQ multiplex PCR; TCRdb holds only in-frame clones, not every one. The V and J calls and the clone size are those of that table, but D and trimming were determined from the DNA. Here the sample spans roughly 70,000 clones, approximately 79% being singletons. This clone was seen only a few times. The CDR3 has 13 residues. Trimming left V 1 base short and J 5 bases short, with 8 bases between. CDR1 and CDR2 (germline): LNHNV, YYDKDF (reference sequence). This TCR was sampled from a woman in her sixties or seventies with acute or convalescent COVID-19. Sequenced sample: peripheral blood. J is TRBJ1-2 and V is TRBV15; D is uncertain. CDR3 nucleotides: TGTGCCACCAGCAGAGTCGGCGGGTATGGCTACACCTTC. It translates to CATSRVGGYGYTF.